The clone carrying this TCR beta chain was counted a single time. The data stem from a study of cytomegalovirus exposure and HLA in healthy donors. The CDR3 extends over 13 amino acids. CDR1 SGHRS and CDR2 YFSETQ come from the germline V gene. Trimming shortened V by 5 bases and J by 6 bases, and 15 bases separated the two germline ends. Sequencing was performed with immunoSEQ multiplex PCR; in TCRdb, only in-frame clones are kept and a portion is missing. This sample has 150,000 to 200,000 clones, with around 82% found just once. Input material: PBMCs. This chain connects TRBV5-1 to TRBJ2-7, with D possibly TRBD2 on 6 matching bases. The TCR comes from a man aged 25 to 40 in good health and CMV-seropositive. The CDR3 DNA follows: TGCGCCAGCAGTATGACGGGGGAAGGCGAGCAGTACTTC. Its protein is CASSMTGEGEQYF. The whole variable domain, remainder taken from reference TRBV5-1 and TRBJ2-7, is KAGVTQTPRYLIKTRGQQVTLSCSPISGHRSVSWYQQTPGQGLQFLFEYFSETQRNKGNFPGRFSGRQFSNSRSEMNVSTLELGDSALYLCASSMTGEGEQYFGPGTRLTVT.